This record looks at one TCR beta chain sequence and its context. Other DNA sequences of this sample code for an identical CDR3. The CDR3 has 12 amino acids. Germline CDR1 reads SQVTM; CDR2 reads ANQGSEA. The ends were cut back, 4 bases at V and 3 bases at J, with 10 bases in the middle. The entry originates in a study of CD8+ T cells in alopecia areata. cDNA serving as the sequencing template came from extracted, reverse transcribed RNA. Generated by immunoSEQ multiplex PCR, the TCRdb table keeps only in-frame clones and is missing some. Of 65,000 to 95,000 clones in the sample, just over 50% were seen once.

The TCR sequence derives from a human donor with alopecia areata. The sample consisted of NKG2D-high CD8+ T cells sorted from blood. The J gene is TRBJ2-7, the V gene TRBV29-1, with a tentative D call TRBD1 (6 bases). This chain's CDR3 is CSVGEGGYEQYF. The CDR3 region has the DNA TGCAGCGTTGGGGAAGGGGGCTACGAGCAGTACTTC.